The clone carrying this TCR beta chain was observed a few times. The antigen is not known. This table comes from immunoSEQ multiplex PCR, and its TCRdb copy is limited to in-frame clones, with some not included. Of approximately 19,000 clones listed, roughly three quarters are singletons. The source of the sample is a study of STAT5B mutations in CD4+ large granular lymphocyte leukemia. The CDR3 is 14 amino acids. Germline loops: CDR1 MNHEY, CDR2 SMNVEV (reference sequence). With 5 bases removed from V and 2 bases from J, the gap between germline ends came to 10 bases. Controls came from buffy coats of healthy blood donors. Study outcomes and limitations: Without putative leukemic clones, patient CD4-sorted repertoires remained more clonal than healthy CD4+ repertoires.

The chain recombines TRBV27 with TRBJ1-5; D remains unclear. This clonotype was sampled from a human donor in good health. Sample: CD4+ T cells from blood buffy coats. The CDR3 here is CASSALGGNQPQHF. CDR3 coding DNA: TGTGCCAGCAGTGCTCTTGGGGGCAATCAGCCCCAGCATTTT.